The present T cell receptor (beta chain) was sequenced within a study of blood T cell repertoires in COVID-19 (dated by TCRdb to about 2020). Context from the whole study: The collaborator samples originated in the United States, Italy and Spain and spanned the acute and convalescent phases of COVID-19. The prospective study material was composed of cDNA or gDNA derived from T cells, B-cell-depleted T cells, or PBMCs. The dataset comprised deeply sampled blood TCRbeta repertoires from subjects exposed to, actively infected with, or recovered from COVID-19. The repertoires were released in a freely available public database meant as a resource for research on the immune response to SARS-CoV-2. Samples were obtained from the ongoing ImmuneRACE study (first 160 participants) and from some 1,200 subjects provided by 6 global collaborators. Sample metadata almost always included a de-identified subject ID, COVID-19 status, age in years and sex. Where HLA class I and class II types were available, the types were taken from metadata supplied by the sample provider, not from assay-based typing. What the research found in general, with its limitations: The amount of clinical and demographic metadata varied by source and participant and was provided uncurated.

Whole blood was collected in K2EDTA tubes by collaborating institutions according to the institutions' own protocols. Collaborator samples were shipped for TCRbeta analysis as frozen whole blood, isolated PBMCs, or DNA extracted from either sample type. The germline V gene sets CDR1 to SGHDT and CDR2 to YYEEEE. Taken from cysteine to phenylalanine, the CDR3 has 14 residues. Just CDR3 DNA is preserved here, 42 bases in frame from base 1. Trimming takes 2 bases from V and 2 bases from J, and the germline ends sit 11 bases apart. TCRbeta CDR3 regions were amplified from genomic DNA using the immunoSEQ Assay, a bias-controlled multiplex PCR. Processing in the source paper ran as follows. The number of nucleated cells in each sample was estimated from the amplification of reference gene primers within the assay. To quantify the absolute abundance of each unique TCRbeta CDR3 rearrangement, sequence reads were collapsed and filtered. For each sample, productive Simpson clonality was calculated by taking the square root of Simpson's diversity index across productive rearrangements. The immuneACCESS repertoire file appears here via TCRdb, limited to in-frame rearrangements. These files lack a portion of the clones; in checked studies, under half of the deficit traces to unresolved V genes, and the cause of the others is not known. D and trimming come from the DNA, and the V and J calls and clone size come from that table. The sample table shows more than 75,000 clones, and over 85% are seen once. Jointly, the top ten make up roughly 2.3% of the sample.

A word on this clone: The antigen it binds to is not known. Per-base quality was not reported, and no clone a single base away is much larger than it.

This TCR was recovered from a man aged 50 to 59 with acute or convalescent COVID-19. This chain joins TRBV5-6 to TRBJ2-7; the D region possibly corresponds to TRBD2 (5 bases align). Sequencing was performed on peripheral blood. The CDR3 loop reads CASSFEGTTYEQYF. The nucleotide sequence is TGTGCCAGCAGCTTTGAGGGTACCACCTACGAGCAGTACTTC.